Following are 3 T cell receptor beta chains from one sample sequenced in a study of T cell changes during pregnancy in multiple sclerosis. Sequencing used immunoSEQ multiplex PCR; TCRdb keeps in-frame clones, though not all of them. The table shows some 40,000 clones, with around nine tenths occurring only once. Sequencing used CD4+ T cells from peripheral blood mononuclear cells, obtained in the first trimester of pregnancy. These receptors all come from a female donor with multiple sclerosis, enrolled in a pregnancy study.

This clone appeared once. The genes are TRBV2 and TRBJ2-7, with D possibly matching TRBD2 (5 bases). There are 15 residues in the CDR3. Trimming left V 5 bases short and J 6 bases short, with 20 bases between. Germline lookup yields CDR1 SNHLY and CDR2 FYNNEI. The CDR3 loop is CASSTRGGSLREQYF. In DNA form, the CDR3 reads TGTGCCAGCAGTACTAGAGGTGGCAGCCTACGCGAGCAGTACTTC.

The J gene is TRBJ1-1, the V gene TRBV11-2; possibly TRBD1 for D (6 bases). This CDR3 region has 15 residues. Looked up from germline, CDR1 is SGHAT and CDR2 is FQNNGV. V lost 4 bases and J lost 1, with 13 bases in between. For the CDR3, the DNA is TGTGCCAGCAGCTCTATTCGGGACAAGAACACTGAAGCTTTCTTT. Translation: CASSSIRDKNTEAFF.

For the CDR3, the DNA is TGTGCCAGCAGCCTTTCTACAGGAGAAGCTTTCTTT. Its protein product is CASSLSTGEAFF. The chain employs TRBV6-6 and TRBJ1-1, with a possible D match to TRBD1 (5 bases). The CDR3 totals 12 residues. Germline V gene sequence: CDR1 MNHNY, CDR2 SVGAGI (reference sequence). Trimming removed 6 bases from V and 8 bases from J, with 13 bases in between.